These T cell receptor beta chains were read from a single sample in a study of identical twins. TCRdb called the 5' RACE reads again in MiXCR, with one record for every CDR3 protein. The repertoire holds about 730,000 distinct CDR3 sequences, with over 20% as singletons. These data are also associated with another study on T cells expressing NK-cell markers.

The source material was PBMCs. These receptors all stem from a woman younger than 30 in good health. Both conserved end residues are part of each CDR3. Fields, in order: J gene, V gene, CDR3 protein.

TRBJ2-3 TRBV30 CAGEPGGTQYF
TRBJ2-7 TRBV12-3/TRBV12-4 CASSQLQGSLYEQYF
TRBJ2-3 TRBV11-2 CASSLGFRSGTDTQYF
TRBJ2-3 TRBV6-2/TRBV6-3 CASSRLRTDTQYF
TRBJ2-7 TRBV6-1 CASRVRGSSYEQYF
TRBJ2-7 TRBV12-3/TRBV12-4 CASSLVSGAEQYF
TRBJ2-1 TRBV20-1 CSASSFGSGRMDNEQFF
TRBJ2-3 TRBV29-1 CSVGLITDTQYF
TRBJ2-1 TRBV2 CASSESGRGLAGNEQFF
TRBJ2-7 TRBV25-1 CASSVGARDEQYF
TRBJ2-1 TRBV5-1 CASTGASGSPSYNEQFF
TRBJ2-7 TRBV9 CASSATGTSGRNEQYF
TRBJ2-1 TRBV12-3/TRBV12-4 CASSLGTSPNEQFF
TRBJ1-1 TRBV5-1 CASSLSPDWDTEAFF
TRBJ2-1 TRBV7-9 CASSLPDRGPRNEQFF